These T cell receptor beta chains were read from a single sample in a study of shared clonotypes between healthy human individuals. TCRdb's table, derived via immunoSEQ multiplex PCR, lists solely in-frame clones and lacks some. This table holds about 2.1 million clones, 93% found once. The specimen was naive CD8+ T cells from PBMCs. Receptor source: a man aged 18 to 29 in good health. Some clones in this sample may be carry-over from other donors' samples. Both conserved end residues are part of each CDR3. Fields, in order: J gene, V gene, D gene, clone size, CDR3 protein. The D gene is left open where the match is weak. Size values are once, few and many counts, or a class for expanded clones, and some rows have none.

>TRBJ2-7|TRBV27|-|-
CASSLQHPDSSYEQYF
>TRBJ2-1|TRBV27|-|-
CASSLYSGASNEQFF
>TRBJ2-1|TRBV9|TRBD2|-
CASSVGASGSYNEQFF
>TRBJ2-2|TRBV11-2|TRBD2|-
CATFGTSVGELFF
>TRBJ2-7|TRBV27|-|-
CASSPGSSYEQYF
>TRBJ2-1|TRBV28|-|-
CASSRASWDQGEQFF
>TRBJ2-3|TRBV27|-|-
CASSLSGGTTDTQYF
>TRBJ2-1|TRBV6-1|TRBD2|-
CASSEALAGSDEQFF
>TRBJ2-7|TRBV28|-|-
CASSSPGTSSYEQYF
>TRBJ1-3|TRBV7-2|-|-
CASSFGGLYGNTIYF
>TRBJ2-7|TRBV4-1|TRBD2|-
CASSPLPREEAYEQYF
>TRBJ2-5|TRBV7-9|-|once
CASSLVMGSRETQYF
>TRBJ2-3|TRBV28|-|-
CASSLENRFTDTQYF
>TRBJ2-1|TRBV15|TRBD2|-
CATSRSTSGSRNEQFF
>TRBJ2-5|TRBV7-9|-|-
CASTTVKKETQYF
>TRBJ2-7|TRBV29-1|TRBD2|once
CSVEETSGIGSYEQYF
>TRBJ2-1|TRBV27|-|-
CASSQISYNEQFF